One and the same sample provided the 21 T cell receptor beta chains below, sequenced in a study of T cell responses to AZD1222 COVID-19 vaccine. The data were produced by immunoSEQ multiplex PCR, yet TCRdb's version contains in-frame clones alone and is incomplete. The data contain about 120,000 clones, 90% of them singletons. The sequencing used peripheral blood, collected 28 days after the second dose of the MenACWY control vaccine. The receptors come from an adult who received the MenACWY meningococcal vaccine as a control.

The rearrangement joins TRBV28 to TRBJ2-2; TRBD1 aligns across 9 bases. Losses at the gene ends were 7 bases for V and 4 bases for J; bases not matched to a gene: 7. Germline V gene sequence: CDR1 MDHEN, CDR2 SYDVKM. The CDR3 loop spans 15 amino acids. CDR3 sequence: CASTIGTGLTGELFF. CDR3 bases: TGTGCCAGCACTATCGGGACAGGGCTCACCGGGGAGCTGTTTTTT.

The V and J genes are TRBV28 and TRBJ2-4; a possible D gene is TRBD2 (7 bases). Trimming pared 6 bases from V and 5 bases from J, leaving 11 bases between. The germline V gene encodes CDR1 MDHEN and CDR2 SYDVKM. The CDR3 runs to 13 residues. The CDR3 nucleotides read TGTGCCAGCAGGTGGCGGGGGCAAAACATTCAGTACTTC. Translating gives CASRWRGQNIQYF.

This clone was detected once. The chain employs TRBV5-6 and TRBJ2-7, with D perhaps TRBD1 (5 bases). Germline V gene lookup returns CDR1 SGHDT and CDR2 YYEEEE. This CDR3 spans 14 amino acids. The germline V and J ends were trimmed by 0 bases and 2 bases, with 9 bases remaining between them. The CDR3 sequence is CASSLDGAAYEQYF. The CDR3 nucleotides are TGTGCCAGCAGCTTGGATGGGGCTGCCTACGAGCAGTACTTC. The variable domain in full, with the rest retrieved from reference TRBV5-6 and TRBJ2-7, is DAGVTQSPTHLIKTRGQQVTLRCSPKSGHDTVSWYQQALGQGPQFIFQYYEEEERQRGNFPDRFSGHQFPNYSSELNVNALLLGDSALYLCASSLDGAAYEQYFGPGTRLTVT.

In its sample, this clone was seen once. This chain connects TRBV6-5 to TRBJ1-5; weak D call: TRBD1 (5 bases). Germline V gene data show CDR1 as MNHEY and CDR2 as SVGAGI. The ends were cut back, 6 bases at V and 7 bases at J, with 19 bases in the middle. The CDR3 is made up of 15 amino acids. CDR3 loop: CASSRDRSLVQPQHF. CDR3 coding DNA: TGTGCCAGCAGCCGGGACCGAAGTCTCGTCCAGCCCCAGCATTTT.

This clone was observed a single time. V usage is TRBV27 and J usage is TRBJ2-1; D perhaps matches TRBD1 (6 bases). V was cut by 5 bases and J by 1 base, with 12 bases left in between. Per germline, CDR1 MNHEY and CDR2 SMNVEV (reference sequence). This CDR3 has 15 residues. The CDR3 here is CASSRTDASYNEQFF. In DNA, the CDR3 is TGTGCCAGCAGTCGGACAGACGCTTCCTACAATGAGCAGTTCTTC.

This rearrangement joins TRBV19 to TRBJ2-1, with 7 bases aligning to TRBD2. Looked up from germline, CDR1 is LNHDA and CDR2 is SQIVND (reference sequence). The J segment lost 8 bases and the V segment lost 3 bases, leaving 7 bases of the junction unmatched. This CDR3 spans 14 amino acids. The CDR3 loop reads CASSITGGIYEQFF. CDR3 nucleotides: TGTGCCAGTAGTATCACGGGAGGTATCTATGAGCAGTTCTTC.

This chain connects TRBV7-9 to TRBJ2-7; a weak D match, TRBD1 (6 bases). The ends were cut back, 1 base at V and 1 base at J, with 11 bases in the middle. CDR3 length: 15 residues. The V gene's germline CDR1 is SEHNR and CDR2 FQNEAQ (reference sequence). The CDR3 protein is CASSLVGQGSYEQYF. CDR3 DNA sequence: TGTGCCAGCAGCTTAGTAGGTCAGGGGTCCTACGAGCAGTACTTC.

This clone was detected only a few times. The chain joins TRBV28 to TRBJ2-7, with 8 bases fitting TRBD1. Trimming removed 6 bases from V and 0 bases from J; junction bases left unmatched: 4. There are 14 residues in the CDR3. The V gene's germline CDR1 is MDHEN and CDR2 SYDVKM. DNA of the CDR3: TGTGCCAGCAGGGGACAGGAAAGCTCCTACGAGCAGTACTTC. It is translated as CASRGQESSYEQYF.

As to this clone: The same CDR3 can be traced to other DNA sequences in this sample. The V gene is TRBV4-1, the J gene TRBJ2-2; D is ambiguous. V was clipped by 4 bases and J by 1 base, with 4 bases between them. Germline lookup yields CDR1 MGHRA and CDR2 YSYEKL. The CDR3 is made up of 13 amino acids. CDR3 in amino acids: CASSLKNTGELFF. The CDR3 DNA sequence: TGCGCCAGCAGCCTAAAGAACACCGGGGAGCTGTTTTTT.

The rearrangement links TRBV29-1 to TRBJ1-1, with TRBD1 matching 9 bases. CDR3 length equals 14 residues. With 8 bases clipped from V and 1 base from J, the junction kept 8 bases outside the gene matches. Germline CDR1 reads SQVTM; CDR2 reads ANQGSEA. The CDR3 nucleotides are TGCAGCTCCGGGACAGGGAGAGGGAACACTGAAGCTTTCTTT. Protein sequence: CSSGTGRGNTEAFF.

The chain recombines TRBV5-1 with TRBJ1-6; tentative D call: TRBD1 (5 bases). Trimming took 4 bases from V and 0 from J, leaving 14 bases between them. Looked up from germline, CDR1 is SGHRS and CDR2 is YFSETQ. This CDR3 comprises 17 residues. CDR3 in DNA: TGCGCCAGCAGCCCGGGACTTACCAGCTCCTATAATTCACCCCTCCACTTT. Its protein is CASSPGLTSSYNSPLHF.

The rearrangement links TRBV6-2 or TRBV6-3 to TRBJ2-1; 11 positions match TRBD2. The CDR3 covers 15 residues. From germline, CDR1 is MNHEY and CDR2 SVGEGT. Losses at the gene ends were 5 bases for V and 3 bases for J; bases not matched to a gene: 3. Written as DNA, the CDR3 is TGTGCCAGCAGTCAAACTAGCGGGGGCTACAATGAGCAGTTCTTC. Its translation is CASSQTSGGYNEQFF.

The rearrangement links TRBV28 to TRBJ2-7; 8 nucleotides agree with TRBD1. The J segment lost 3 bases and the V segment lost 5 bases, leaving 15 bases of the junction unmatched. The germline CDR1 and CDR2 sequences are MDHEN and SYDVKM. The CDR3 is made up of 17 amino acids. The CDR3 loop is CASSPRLLDRVLYEQYV. The CDR3 DNA reads TGTGCCAGCAGTCCACGACTCCTGGACAGGGTTCTCTACGAGCAGTACGTC.

The genes are TRBV21-1 and TRBJ1-6; the table's D call, TRBD1, has no DNA check behind it. TRBV21-1 is a pseudogene segment. The CDR3 is 15 amino acids. CDR3 protein: CASRPLQGYNSPLHF. DNA of the CDR3: TGTGCCAGCAGACCTTTACAGGGATATAATTCACCCCTCCACTTT.

This chain uses TRBV5-1 with TRBJ2-1; D gene ambiguous. The CDR3 spans 12 residues. Trimming removed 7 bases at V and 3 bases at J, with 8 bases between. CDR1 SGHRS and CDR2 YFSETQ come from the germline V gene. CDR3 sequence: CASRMVYNEQFF. The CDR3 DNA reads TGCGCCAGCCGAATGGTCTACAATGAGCAGTTCTTC.

This chain uses TRBV2 with TRBJ1-4; TRBD1 might be the D (6 bases). Per germline, CDR1 SNHLY and CDR2 FYNNEI. CDR3 length: 15 residues. The ends were cut back, 6 bases at V and 7 bases at J, with 18 bases in the middle. The CDR3 coding sequence is TGTGCCAGCAGGGCCCGCAGGGGAAGTAGTGAAAAACTGTTTTTT. Residues: CASRARRGSSEKLFF.

V and J are TRBV28 and TRBJ2-4; 7 bases fit TRBD1. The CDR3 extends over 14 amino acids. Germline V CDR1 and CDR2: MDHEN, SYDVKM. The ends lost 6 bases at V and 5 bases at J; junction bases unmatched: 7. CDR3 residues: CASSQDRIENIQYF. The CDR3, as DNA: TGTGCCAGCAGCCAGGACAGGATAGAAAACATTCAGTACTTC.

The count of this clone is one. The J gene is TRBJ1-5, the V gene TRBV19; a possible D gene is TRBD1 (6 bases). V lost 7 bases and J lost 6, with 19 bases in between. Germline V gives CDR1 LNHDA, CDR2 SQIVND (reference sequence). The CDR3 is 15 residues long. CDR3 amino acids: CASNYRAAEGQPQHF. CDR3 in DNA: TGTGCCAGTAATTACAGGGCCGCGGAAGGTCAGCCCCAGCATTTT.

The chain combines TRBV7-9 with TRBJ2-1; 7 bases align to TRBD1. The V gene end was trimmed by 0 bases and the J gene end by 6 bases; junction bases not matched to a gene: 8. Per the germline V gene, CDR1 is SEHNR and CDR2 is FQNEAQ (reference sequence). This CDR3 has 16 residues. Here the CDR3 DNA reads TGTGCCAGCAGCTTAGCGACAGGGTTAATGTCCAATGAGCAGTTCTTC. Its protein is CASSLATGLMSNEQFF.

In its sample, this clone was seen a few times. The V and J genes are TRBV7-8 and TRBJ2-3, with TRBD2 as a possible D gene (5 bases). Germline V CDR1 and CDR2: SGHVS, FQNEAQ. V was shortened by 5 bases and J by 5 bases, with 17 bases between the two germline ends. There are 15 residues in the CDR3. CDR3 amino acids: CASSRGGYLVDTQYF. The DNA of the CDR3 is TGTGCCAGCAGCCGGGGTGGGTACCTGGTAGATACGCAGTATTTT.

CDR3 sequence: CASSLGPGGIREKLFF. The CDR3 DNA sequence: TGTGCCAGCAGCTTAGGGCCCGGGGGCATACGTGAAAAACTGTTTTTT. This sequence joins TRBV11-2 and TRBJ1-4; D is perhaps TRBD1 (6 bases). The CDR3 runs to 16 residues. CDR1 and CDR2 (germline): SGHAT, FQNNGV. V dropped 1 base and J dropped 7 bases, with 16 bases sitting between them. The full variable domain, its missing parts supplied by reference TRBV11-2 and TRBJ1-4, is EAGVAQSPRYKIIEKRQSVAFWCNPISGHATLYWYQQILGQGPKLLIQFQNNGVVDDSQLPKDRFSAERLKGVDSTLKIQPAKLEDSAVYLCASSLGPGGIREKLFFGSGTQLSVL.